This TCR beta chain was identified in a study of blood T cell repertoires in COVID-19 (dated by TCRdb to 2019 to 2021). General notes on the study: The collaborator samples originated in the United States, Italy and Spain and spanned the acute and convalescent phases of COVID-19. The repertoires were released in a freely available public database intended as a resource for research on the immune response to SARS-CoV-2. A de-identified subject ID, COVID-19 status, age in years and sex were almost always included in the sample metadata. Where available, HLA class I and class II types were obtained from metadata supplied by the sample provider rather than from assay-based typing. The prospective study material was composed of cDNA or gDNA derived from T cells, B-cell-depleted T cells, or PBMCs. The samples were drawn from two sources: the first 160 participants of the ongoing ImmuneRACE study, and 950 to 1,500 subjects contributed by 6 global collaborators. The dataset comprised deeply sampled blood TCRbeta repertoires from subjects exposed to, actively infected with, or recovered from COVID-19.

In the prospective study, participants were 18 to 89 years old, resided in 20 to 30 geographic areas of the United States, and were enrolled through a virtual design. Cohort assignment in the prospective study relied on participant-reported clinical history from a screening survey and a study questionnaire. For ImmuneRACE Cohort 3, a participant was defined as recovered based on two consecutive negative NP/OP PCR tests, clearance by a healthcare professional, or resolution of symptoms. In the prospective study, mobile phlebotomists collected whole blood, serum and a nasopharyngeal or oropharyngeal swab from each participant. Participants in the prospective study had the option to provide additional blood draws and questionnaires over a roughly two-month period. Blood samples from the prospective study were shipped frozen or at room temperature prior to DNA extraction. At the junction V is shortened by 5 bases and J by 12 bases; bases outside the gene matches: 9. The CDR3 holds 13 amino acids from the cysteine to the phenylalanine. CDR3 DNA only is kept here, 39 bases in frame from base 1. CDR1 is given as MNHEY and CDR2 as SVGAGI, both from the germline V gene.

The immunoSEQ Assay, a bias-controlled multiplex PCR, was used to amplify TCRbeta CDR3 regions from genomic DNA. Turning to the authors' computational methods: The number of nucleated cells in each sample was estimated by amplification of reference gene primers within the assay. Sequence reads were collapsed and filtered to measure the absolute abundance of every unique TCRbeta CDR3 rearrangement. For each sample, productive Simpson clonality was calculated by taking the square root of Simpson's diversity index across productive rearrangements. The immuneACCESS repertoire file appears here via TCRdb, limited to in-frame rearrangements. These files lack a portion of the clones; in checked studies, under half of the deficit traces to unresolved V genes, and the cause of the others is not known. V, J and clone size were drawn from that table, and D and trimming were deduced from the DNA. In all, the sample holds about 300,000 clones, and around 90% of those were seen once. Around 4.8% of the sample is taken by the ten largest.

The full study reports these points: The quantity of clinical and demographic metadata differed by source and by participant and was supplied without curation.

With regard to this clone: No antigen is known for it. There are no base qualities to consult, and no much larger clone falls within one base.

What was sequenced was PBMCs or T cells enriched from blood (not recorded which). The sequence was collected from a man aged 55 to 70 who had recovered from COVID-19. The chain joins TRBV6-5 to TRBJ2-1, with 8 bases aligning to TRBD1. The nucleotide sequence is TGTGCCAGCAGTCCCGGGACAGGAAGTGGGCAGTTCTTC. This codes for CASSPGTGSGQFF.